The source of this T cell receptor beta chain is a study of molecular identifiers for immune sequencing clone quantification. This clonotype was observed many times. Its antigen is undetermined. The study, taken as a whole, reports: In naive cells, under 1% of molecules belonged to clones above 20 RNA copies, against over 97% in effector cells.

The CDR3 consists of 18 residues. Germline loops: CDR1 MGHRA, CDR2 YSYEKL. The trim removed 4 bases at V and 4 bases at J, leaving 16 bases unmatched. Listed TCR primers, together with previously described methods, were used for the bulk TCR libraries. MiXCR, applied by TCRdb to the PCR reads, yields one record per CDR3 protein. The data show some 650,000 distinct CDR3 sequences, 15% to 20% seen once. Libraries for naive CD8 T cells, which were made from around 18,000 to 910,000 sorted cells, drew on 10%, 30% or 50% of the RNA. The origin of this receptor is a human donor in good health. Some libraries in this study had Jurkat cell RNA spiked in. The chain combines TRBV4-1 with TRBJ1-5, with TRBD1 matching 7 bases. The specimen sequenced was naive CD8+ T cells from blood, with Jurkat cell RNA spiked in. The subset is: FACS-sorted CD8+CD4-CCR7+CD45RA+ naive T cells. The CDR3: CASSPKTGTWTSNQPQHF. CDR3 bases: TGCGCCAGCAGCCCCAAGACAGGGACCTGGACCTCAAATCAGCCCCAGCATTTT.